This TCR beta chain derives from a study of blood T cell repertoires in COVID-19. At the level of the study: T cells, B-cell-depleted T cells, or PBMCs supplied cDNA or gDNA.

The length of the CDR3 is 16 residues. V lost 2 bases and J lost 2, with 14 bases in between. The germline gives CDR1 LNHDA, CDR2 SQIVND (reference sequence). Enrolled during active infection, Seattle patients were then followed longitudinally. Source study methods: Reference gene primers were amplified, and this amplification served to estimate nucleated cell counts. Assay used: immunoSEQ multiplex PCR; TCRdb lists only in-frame clones, some missing. The DNA gave D and trimming, while V, J and clone size come from that table. Of over 85,000 clones listed, around nine tenths are singletons. The specimen sequenced was peripheral blood. This TCR derives from a woman aged 45 to 65 with COVID-19, enrolled during active disease. The chain links TRBV19 to TRBJ2-3; possible D gene TRBD1, 6 bases. The CDR3 reads CASSIWGGQPTDTQYF. CDR3 DNA: TGTGCCAGTAGTATATGGGGCGGACAGCCCACAGATACGCAGTATTTT.